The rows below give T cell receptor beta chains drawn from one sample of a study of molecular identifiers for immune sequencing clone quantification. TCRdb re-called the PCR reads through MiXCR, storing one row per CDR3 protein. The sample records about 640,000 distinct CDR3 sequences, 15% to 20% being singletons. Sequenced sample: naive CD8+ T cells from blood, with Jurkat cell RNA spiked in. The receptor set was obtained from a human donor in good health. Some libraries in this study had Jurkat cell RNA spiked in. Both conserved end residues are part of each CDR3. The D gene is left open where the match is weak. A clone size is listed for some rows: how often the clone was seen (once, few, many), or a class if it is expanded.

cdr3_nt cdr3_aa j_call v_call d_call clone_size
TGTGCCAGCAGCCACCAGGGACTTGAAAACATTCAGTACTTC CASSHQGLENIQYF TRBJ2-4 TRBV4-2 - few
TGTGCCAGCAGCATTAGCGGGACCGAACCTCAAGAGACCCAGTACTTC CASSISGTEPQETQYF TRBJ2-5 TRBV7-3 TRBD2 few
TGTGCCAGCTGGGGAAGGGACTTCGCGAACACCGGGGAGCCGTTTTTT CASWGRDFANTGEPFF TRBJ2-2 TRBV7-9 - few
TGTGCCAGCAGCTTGGGACCGCTAGCGGGAGGGCCTGGCACAGATACGCAGTATTTT CASSLGPLAGGPGTDTQYF TRBJ2-3 TRBV7-2 TRBD2 many
TGCGCCAGCAGCCAAGGGGCCCGAGCAGTGAACACTGAAGCTTTCTTT CASSQGARAVNTEAFF TRBJ1-1 TRBV4-3 - many
TGTGCCAGCAGCCCCACGACAGGGAACGCTGAAGCTTTCTTT CASSPTTGNAEAFF TRBJ1-1 TRBV3-1 TRBD1 -
TGTGCCAGCAGTGAATGGAGGACACCCCTCCACTTT CASSEWRTPLHF TRBJ1-6 TRBV2 - few
TGTGCCAGCTCACCACGGGACGGCGGGAGCCGCACTGAAGCTTTCTTT CASSPRDGGSRTEAFF TRBJ1-1 TRBV18 - many
TGTGCCAGCAGGAAGGAAATCCTTGGGACAGATACGCAGTATTTT CASRKEILGTDTQYF TRBJ2-3 TRBV28 - many
TGTGCCAGCGGGTTCCATGGGCAGTTCTTC CASGFHGQFF TRBJ2-1 TRBV19 - once
TGTGCCAGCGGTTACACGTCGTGGGCGAACACCGGGGAGCTGTTTTTT CASGYTSWANTGELFF TRBJ2-2 TRBV28 - many
TGTGCCAGCAGTTCCTTGGGACAGACCTTGAACACTGAAGCTTTCTTT CASSSLGQTLNTEAFF TRBJ1-1 TRBV6-5 TRBD1 many
TGTGCCAGCAGTTTACGTCCCTCCCCGGACACTGAAGCTTTCTTT CASSLRPSPDTEAFF TRBJ1-1 TRBV12-3/TRBV12-4 - many
TGTGCCAGCAGCTTGGTGGCGGGAGTTAACGATGAGCAGTTCTTC CASSLVAGVNDEQFF TRBJ2-1 TRBV7-9 TRBD2 few
TGTGCCAGCAGCCAGCCAGGGGAGAGGTACGAGCAGTACTTC CASSQPGERYEQYF TRBJ2-7 TRBV7-2 - many
TGTGCCAGCAGCTTAGTGCCGGCGAACACCGGGGAGCTGTTTTTT CASSLVPANTGELFF TRBJ2-2 TRBV11-2 - many
TGTGCCAGGACCATGGGGCAGTTCTACGAGCAGTACTTC CARTMGQFYEQYF TRBJ2-7 TRBV6-4 - few
TGTGCCAGCAGTGACGGCAGGGGGGTCACTGAAGCTTTCTTT CASSDGRGVTEAFF TRBJ1-1 TRBV25-1 TRBD1 few
TGCGCCAGCAGCCAAGATACGACAGGAAGGTACACTGAAGCTTTCTTT CASSQDTTGRYTEAFF TRBJ1-1 TRBV4-3 - many
TGTGCCAGCGGACAGATTGGGAATGAGCAGTTCTTC CASGQIGNEQFF TRBJ2-1 TRBV27 - few
TGTGCCAGCAGCAGGGACAGGGGTAGTGGCTATGGCTACACCTTC CASSRDRGSGYGYTF TRBJ1-2 TRBV14 TRBD1 few
TGTGCCAGTAGCATAGCCTTGACCAAGGAGACTGAAGCTTTCTTT CASSIALTKETEAFF TRBJ1-1 TRBV19 - few
TGTGCCAGCAGTTTGTCTCGTTTCTACGAGCAGTACTTC CASSLSRFYEQYF TRBJ2-7 TRBV28 - many
TGCACCAGCAGCCAAGTGTCCAGGGTGAGGGCCAATCAGCCCCAGCATTTT CTSSQVSRVRANQPQHF TRBJ1-5 TRBV1 - many
TGCGCCAGCAGCCAAGGTTCAGGGAGAGAGACCCAGTACTTC CASSQGSGRETQYF TRBJ2-5 TRBV4-3 - once
TGCGCCAGCAGCCTCCACAGGGAAAACACCGGGGAGCTGTTTTTT CASSLHRENTGELFF TRBJ2-2 TRBV4-1 - many
TGCAGTGCTAGAGAGGATATGGTAAACTATGGCTACACCTTC CSAREDMVNYGYTF TRBJ1-2 TRBV20-1 - -
TGTGCCACCAGCACAGCCGGGGGGGCAATACAAGAGACCCAGTACTTC CATSTAGGAIQETQYF TRBJ2-5 TRBV15 TRBD2 many
TGTGCCAGCAGCTCATCTTCAAGCTCCTACAATGAGCAGTTCTTC CASSSSSSSYNEQFF TRBJ2-1 TRBV11-2 - -
TGTGCCAGCAGGCCTCTCTTAGAGGGAGCACGGGCAGATACGCAGTATTTT CASRPLLEGARADTQYF TRBJ2-3 TRBV27 - many
TGTGCCAGCAGCTTGTCACAACTCGTCGGGGATCAGCCCCAGCATTTT CASSLSQLVGDQPQHF TRBJ1-5 TRBV5-7 - many
TGTGCCAGCAGCTTGTTGGCCTCCACGAGCACAGATACGCAGTATTTT CASSLLASTSTDTQYF TRBJ2-3 TRBV5-6 - many
TGTGCCAGCAGCGTTCGCGGACAGGCCGTGGGCTACACCTTC CASSVRGQAVGYTF TRBJ1-2 TRBV9 TRBD1 -
TGTGCCAGCAGCTACAGGGACAGGGGGATTGATGAGCAGTTCTTC CASSYRDRGIDEQFF TRBJ2-1 TRBV7-9 TRBD1 many
TGCGCCAGCAGCTTGGATTCCTTGGGTCGGGACCTTAGCTCCTACGAGCAGTACTTC CASSLDSLGRDLSSYEQYF TRBJ2-7 TRBV5-1 - -
TGTGCCAGCAGTTCACAGGCGAACACTGAAGCTTTCTTT CASSSQANTEAFF TRBJ1-1 TRBV27 - many
TGTGCCAGCAGTTACGTGGGGGCCGGGGAGCTGTTTTTT CASSYVGAGELFF TRBJ2-2 TRBV6-2/TRBV6-3 - many
TGTGCCAGCAGCGGCGGGACAGCACTCGGGGCCCAGCATTTT CASSGGTALGAQHF TRBJ1-5 TRBV27 TRBD1 many
TGTGCCAGTAGTACGGGACAGGGCGGGAGTCAGCCCCAGCATTTT CASSTGQGGSQPQHF TRBJ1-5 TRBV19 TRBD1 many
TGCGCCAGCAGCCAAGAACTAGCGGGGAACACCGGGGAGCTGTTTTTT CASSQELAGNTGELFF TRBJ2-2 TRBV4-1 TRBD2 many
TGTGCCAGCAGCCAGTACGAGGGGACCGAGCAGTACTTC CASSQYEGTEQYF TRBJ2-7 TRBV4-2 - many
TGCGCCAGCAGCCAAGTGGGAGCTTCCTTC CASSQVGASF TRBJ2-5 TRBV4-3 - many
TGTGCCAGCAGCTGGACCCCGGGGGGGACCGGGGAGCTGTTTTTT CASSWTPGGTGELFF TRBJ2-2 TRBV5-8 TRBD2 few
TGTGCCAGCAGCTCACGACAGGGGGCCCTTGGCTACGAGCAGTACTTC CASSSRQGALGYEQYF TRBJ2-7 TRBV13 TRBD1 -
TGCGCCAGCAGCCTACAATTTGCCGGGACCTCCTACGAGCAGTACTTC CASSLQFAGTSYEQYF TRBJ2-7 TRBV4-3 - many
TGTGCCAGCAGCCAAAGACAGGGGGGAGGTGAAAAACTGTTTTTT CASSQRQGGGEKLFF TRBJ1-4 TRBV7-6 TRBD1 many
TGTGCCAGCAGCTTAGCTGGCGGCGCTCTCCAGGGGCTGGACACTGAAGCTTTCTTT CASSLAGGALQGLDTEAFF TRBJ1-1 TRBV7-9 - few
TGCAGCGTTGAAGGTTATGGGGGGACCTCCTACAATGAGCAGTTCTTC CSVEGYGGTSYNEQFF TRBJ2-1 TRBV29-1 - many
TGTGCCAGCAGTCCTCGACTAGCGGGAGCCGGGTTGAATGAGCAGTTCTTC CASSPRLAGAGLNEQFF TRBJ2-1 TRBV3-1 TRBD2 many
TGTGCCACAAGGCGAGTCACCGGGGAGCTGTTTTTT CATRRVTGELFF TRBJ2-2 TRBV2 - many
TGTGCCTGTAGCGGGACAGGGGGTCCAGATACGCAGTATTTT CACSGTGGPDTQYF TRBJ2-3 TRBV30 TRBD1 many
TGTGCCAGCAGCTTAGTCAGGGGTACCTACAATGAGCAGTTCTTC CASSLVRGTYNEQFF TRBJ2-1 TRBV11-2 - few
TGTGCCAGCTCACAAACAGAGTACCAAGAGACCCAGTACTTC CASSQTEYQETQYF TRBJ2-5 TRBV18 - many
TGTGCCAGCAGTTGGACTAGCCTGGAGACCCAGTACTTC CASSWTSLETQYF TRBJ2-5 TRBV27 TRBD2 -